The 23 T cell receptor beta chains listed next were all sequenced from one sample in a study of shared clonotypes between healthy human individuals. TCRdb's table, derived via immunoSEQ multiplex PCR, lists solely in-frame clones and lacks some. The repertoire holds about 2.4 million clones, with approximately 94% as singletons. The material sequenced was naive CD4+ T cells sorted from blood. Subset denoted: CD45RA+ positively selected. These receptors all stem from a man aged 18 to 35 in good health.

The chain uses TRBV4-3 and TRBJ2-1; 9 bases are a match to TRBD2. V shed 6 bases and J 5 bases; nucleotides not matched to a gene: 17. The CDR3 covers 18 residues. Germline V gives CDR1 LGHNA, CDR2 YSLEER. CDR3 nucleotide sequence: TGCGCCAGCAGTTACGCTAGCGGGACGACGACAACGAACAATGAGCAGTTCTTC. Protein sequence: CASSYASGTTTTNNEQFF.

The chain couples TRBV5-1 to TRBJ1-2; D possibly corresponds to TRBD1 (5 bases). The V end was cut by 0 bases, the J end by 6 bases, with 12 bases between. Per the germline V gene, CDR1 is SGHRS and CDR2 is YFSETQ. The CDR3 runs 14 residues. CDR3 loop: CASSLVGQRDGYTF. As DNA, the CDR3 is TGCGCCAGCAGCTTGGTTGGACAAAGGGATGGCTACACCTTC.

The CDR3 is CASSVTAGRTDTQYF. The CDR3 nucleotides are TGTGCCAGCAGCGTAACGGCGGGCCGCACAGATACGCAGTATTTT. This rearrangement joins TRBV9 to TRBJ2-3; D perhaps matches TRBD2 (5 bases). V was shortened by 1 base and J by 1 base, with 10 bases between the two germline ends. There are 15 residues in the CDR3. Germline loops: CDR1 SGDLS, CDR2 YYNGEE.

The chain recombines TRBV7-2 with TRBJ1-1; the D is unclear. Germline loops: CDR1 SGHTA, CDR2 FQGNSA. V gave up 1 base and J gave up 4 bases, with 10 bases separating them. The CDR3 totals 14 residues. The DNA of the CDR3 is TGTGCCAGCAGCTTAGGCGGAAGCCCCACTGAAGCTTTCTTT. Encoded protein: CASSLGGSPTEAFF.

V usage is TRBV28 and J usage is TRBJ2-7, with 8 bases matching TRBD1. Trimming at V came to 6 bases and at J to 0 bases, leaving 1 base not matched to a gene. Germline lookup yields CDR1 MDHEN and CDR2 SYDVKM. This CDR3 comprises 13 residues. This chain's CDR3 is CASRGQASYEQYF. Written as DNA, the CDR3 is TGTGCCAGCAGGGGACAGGCCTCCTACGAGCAGTACTTC.

Concerning this clone itself: Other DNA variants within this sample encode the same CDR3. The rearrangement joins TRBV18 to TRBJ1-2; D is uncertain. The CDR3 is 13 amino acids. Between the trimmed V and J ends, which lost 3 bases and 3 bases, there was a span of 8 bases. Germline lookup yields CDR1 KGHSH and CDR2 LQKENI. CDR3 in amino acids: CASSPGGDYGYTF. CDR3 in DNA: TGTGCCAGCTCACCGGGTGGGGACTATGGCTACACCTTC.

To note about this clone: This sample includes further DNA sequences coding for the same CDR3. This chain joins TRBV5-1 and TRBJ2-6; 7 nucleotides line up with TRBD1. CDR3 size: 15 residues. J lost 3 bases, V lost 4 bases, and 4 bases had no gene match. Germline V CDR1 and CDR2: SGHRS, YFSETQ. The CDR3 sequence is CASSTTGVGANVLTF. The CDR3 DNA reads as TGCGCCAGCAGCACCACAGGGGTTGGGGCCAACGTCCTGACTTTC.

The chain links TRBV7-2 to TRBJ1-4; TRBD1 matches at 11 bases. Germline V CDR1 and CDR2: SGHTA, FQGNSA. V was pared by 6 bases and J by 0 bases, with 6 bases of the junction left unmatched. The length of the CDR3 is 17 residues. The CDR3 nucleotides read TGTGCCAGCAGTTGGGACAGGGGGGGCGCAACTAATGAAAAACTGTTTTTT. Translation: CASSWDRGGATNEKLFF.

The V gene is TRBV29-1, the J gene TRBJ1-1, with unresolved D. There are 11 residues in the CDR3. Trimming left V 4 bases short and J 11 bases short, with 14 bases between. Looked up from germline, CDR1 is SQVTM and CDR2 is ANQGSEA. The CDR3 DNA reads as TGCAGCGTTGCGCGGCCTGAGTACGCTTTCTTT. Protein: CSVARPEYAFF.

J is TRBJ2-3 and V is TRBV5-1; the match to TRBD2 covers 9 bases. Germline V lookup: CDR1 SGHRS, CDR2 YFSETQ. The ends lost 0 bases at V and 4 bases at J; junction bases unmatched: 3. CDR3 length: 15 residues. CDR3 nucleotide sequence: TGCGCCAGCAGCTTGGAGTTAGCGGGAGCAGATACGCAGTATTTT. This gives the protein CASSLELAGADTQYF. The whole variable domain, filled in from reference TRBV5-1 and TRBJ2-3, reads KAGVTQTPRYLIKTRGQQVTLSCSPISGHRSVSWYQQTPGQGLQFLFEYFSETQRNKGNFPGRFSGRQFSNSRSEMNVSTLELGDSALYLCASSLELAGADTQYFGPGTRLTVL.

This clone was seen only a few times. Additional DNA sequences in this sample encode the identical CDR3. The genes are TRBV7-9 and TRBJ2-3; 12 bases are a match to TRBD2. Unmatched junction bases numbered 1, after V lost 6 bases and J lost 3 bases. This CDR3 contains 14 residues. Germline V gene lookup returns CDR1 SEHNR and CDR2 FQNEAQ (reference sequence). Written as DNA, the CDR3 is TGTGCCAGCAGGACTAGCGGGAGTACAGATACGCAGTATTTT. Protein product: CASRTSGSTDTQYF.

The chain has TRBV28 and TRBJ2-7; the D gene could be TRBD1 or TRBD2 (5 bases each). CDR3 length: 14 residues. Germline CDR1 is MDHEN and CDR2 is SYDVKM. Trimming stripped 3 bases from V and 3 bases from J, with 12 bases between. The CDR3 nucleotides are TGTGCCAGCAGTTTGATCCAGGGAGTCTACGAGCAGTACTTC. Translating gives CASSLIQGVYEQYF. Looking up the rest from reference TRBV28 and TRBJ2-7 gives the full variable domain: DVKVTQSSRYLVKRTGEKVFLECVQDMDHENMFWYRQDPGLGLRLIYFSYDVKMKEKGDIPEGYSVSREKKERFSLILESASTNQTSMYLCASSLIQGVYEQYFGPGTRLTVT.

This clone was counted a single time. The gene calls are TRBV7-2 and TRBJ1-2; TRBD1 matches at 8 bases. The CDR3 covers 14 residues. With V trimmed by 6 bases and J by 5 bases, 8 bases remained unmatched. Looked up from germline, CDR1 is SGHTA and CDR2 is FQGNSA. CDR3 coding DNA: TGTGCCAGCAGAAGGGACAGGCCTTCTTATGGCTACACCTTC. Translated, it gives CASRRDRPSYGYTF. Full variable domain (rest looked up from reference TRBV7-2 and TRBJ1-2): GAGVSQSPSNKVTEKGKDVELRCDPISGHTALYWYRQSLGQGLEFLIYFQGNSAPDKSGLPSDRFSAERTGGSVSTLTIQRTQQEDSAVYLCASRRDRPSYGYTFGSGTRLTVV.

The chain recombines TRBV5-1 with TRBJ1-1; 8 bases match TRBD1. The CDR3 runs to 16 residues. CDR1 and CDR2 from the germline V gene are SGHRS and YFSETQ. V was pared by 4 bases and J by 5 bases, with 13 bases of the junction left unmatched. The CDR3 DNA sequence: TGCGCCAGCAGCCCAGTTACCGGGACAGGCGGGACTGAAGCTTTCTTT. Amino acid sequence: CASSPVTGTGGTEAFF.

The table lists this clone with a count of one. This chain uses TRBV14 with TRBJ2-2; tentatively, D is TRBD1 (5 bases). Per germline, CDR1 SGHDN and CDR2 FVKESK. The CDR3 length is 15 residues. Trimming took off 2 bases at V and 6 bases at J, with 13 bases between the two ends. In DNA form, the CDR3 reads TGTGCCAGCAGCCAACCGCAGGGCTCTTCCGGGGAGCTGTTTTTT. Its translation is CASSQPQGSSGELFF.

To note about this clone: Other DNA sequences in this sample translate to the same CDR3. The V and J genes are TRBV5-1 and TRBJ1-4, with TRBD1 as a possible D gene (5 bases). The CDR3 runs 14 residues. V lost 2 bases and J lost 4, with 9 bases in between. CDR1 and CDR2 from the germline V gene are SGHRS and YFSETQ. CDR3 DNA: TGCGCCAGCAGCTTCGGACACGATAATGAAAAACTGTTTTTT. Its translation is CASSFGHDNEKLFF.

The V call is TRBV5-6, the J call TRBJ2-1, with D hard to call. The CDR3 length is 12 residues. Trimming took 2 bases from V and 6 from J, leaving 6 bases between them. Germline loops: CDR1 SGHDT, CDR2 YYEEEE. The CDR3 sequence: CASSFPTNEQFF. CDR3 sequence (DNA): TGTGCCAGCAGCTTTCCAACCAATGAGCAGTTCTTC.

This clone has only one observation. The chain uses TRBV19 and TRBJ2-3; 10 bases are a match to TRBD2. With 5 bases clipped from V and 5 bases from J, the junction kept 10 bases outside the gene matches. This CDR3 contains 16 residues. Per germline, CDR1 LNHDA and CDR2 SQIVND (reference sequence). CDR3 region: CASSSPSGGRKDTQYF. The CDR3 bases are TGTGCCAGTAGTTCCCCTAGCGGGGGCCGGAAAGATACGCAGTATTTT.

V and J are TRBV29-1 and TRBJ2-3; no reliable D call. In germline, CDR1 is SQVTM, CDR2 ANQGSEA. CDR3 length: 12 amino acids. V was shortened by 2 bases and J by 3 bases, with 6 bases between the two germline ends. The CDR3 nucleotides are TGCAGCGTTGAATCGTTAACAGATACGCAGTATTTT. Its protein product is CSVESLTDTQYF.

This clone was recorded only once. The identical CDR3 is also encoded by other nucleotide sequences in the sample. The chain employs TRBV5-1 and TRBJ2-7, with D possibly called TRBD1 or TRBD2 (5 bases each). V was shortened by 0 bases and J by 2 bases, with 9 bases between the two germline ends. Germline CDR1 is SGHRS and CDR2 is YFSETQ. The CDR3 covers 14 residues. DNA of the CDR3: TGCGCCAGCAGCTTGGCTAGGGACCCCTACGAGCAGTACTTC. Amino acids: CASSLARDPYEQYF.

V usage is TRBV19 and J usage is TRBJ2-7; TRBD2 aligns across 8 bases. The CDR3 spans 15 residues. The trim removed 4 bases at V and 4 bases at J, leaving 9 bases unmatched. Germline CDR1 reads LNHDA; CDR2 reads SQIVND (reference sequence). CDR3 region: CASSTSETSVYEQYF. Written as DNA, the CDR3 is TGTGCCAGTAGTACGTCCGAGACTAGCGTGTACGAGCAGTACTTC.

This sequence joins TRBV11-1 and TRBJ2-5; 8 nucleotides agree with TRBD1. The CDR3 has 14 residues. Germline V lookup: CDR1 SGHAT, CDR2 FQDESV (reference sequence). V dropped 1 base and J dropped 5; count of bases not matched to a gene: 3. CDR3 sequence reads: CASSLDTGGETQYF. The CDR3 DNA reads TGTGCCAGCAGCTTAGATACAGGGGGGGAGACCCAGTACTTC.

The chain carries TRBV11-2 and TRBJ2-2; D is tentatively TRBD1 or TRBD2 (5 bases each). V lost 3 bases and J lost 0, with 8 bases in between. CDR3 length: 15 amino acids. CDR1 SGHAT and CDR2 FQNNGV come from the germline V gene. The CDR3 region is CASSFVGANTGELFF. In DNA, the CDR3 is TGTGCCAGCAGCTTCGTGGGGGCGAACACCGGGGAGCTGTTTTTT.